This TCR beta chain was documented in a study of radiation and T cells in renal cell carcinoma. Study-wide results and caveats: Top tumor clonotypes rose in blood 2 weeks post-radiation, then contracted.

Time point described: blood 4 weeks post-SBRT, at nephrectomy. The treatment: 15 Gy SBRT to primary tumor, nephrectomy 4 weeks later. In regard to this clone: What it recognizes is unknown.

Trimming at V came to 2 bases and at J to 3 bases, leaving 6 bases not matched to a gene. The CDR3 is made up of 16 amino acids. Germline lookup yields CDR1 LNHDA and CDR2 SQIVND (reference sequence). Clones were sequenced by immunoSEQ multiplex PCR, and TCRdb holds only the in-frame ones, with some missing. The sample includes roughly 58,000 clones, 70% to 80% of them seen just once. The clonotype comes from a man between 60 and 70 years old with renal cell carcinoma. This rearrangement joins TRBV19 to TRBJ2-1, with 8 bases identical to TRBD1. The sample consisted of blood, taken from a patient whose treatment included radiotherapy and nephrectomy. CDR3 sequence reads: CASSISSGGVYNEQFF. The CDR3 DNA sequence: TGTGCCAGTAGTATAAGCTCAGGGGGCGTCTACAATGAGCAGTTCTTC. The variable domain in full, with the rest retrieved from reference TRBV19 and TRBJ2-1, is DGGITQSPKYLFRKEGQNVTLSCEQNLNHDAMYWYRQDPGQGLRLIYYSQIVNDFQKGDIAEGYSVSREKKESFPLTVTSAQKNPTAFYLCASSISSGGVYNEQFFGPGTRLTVL.